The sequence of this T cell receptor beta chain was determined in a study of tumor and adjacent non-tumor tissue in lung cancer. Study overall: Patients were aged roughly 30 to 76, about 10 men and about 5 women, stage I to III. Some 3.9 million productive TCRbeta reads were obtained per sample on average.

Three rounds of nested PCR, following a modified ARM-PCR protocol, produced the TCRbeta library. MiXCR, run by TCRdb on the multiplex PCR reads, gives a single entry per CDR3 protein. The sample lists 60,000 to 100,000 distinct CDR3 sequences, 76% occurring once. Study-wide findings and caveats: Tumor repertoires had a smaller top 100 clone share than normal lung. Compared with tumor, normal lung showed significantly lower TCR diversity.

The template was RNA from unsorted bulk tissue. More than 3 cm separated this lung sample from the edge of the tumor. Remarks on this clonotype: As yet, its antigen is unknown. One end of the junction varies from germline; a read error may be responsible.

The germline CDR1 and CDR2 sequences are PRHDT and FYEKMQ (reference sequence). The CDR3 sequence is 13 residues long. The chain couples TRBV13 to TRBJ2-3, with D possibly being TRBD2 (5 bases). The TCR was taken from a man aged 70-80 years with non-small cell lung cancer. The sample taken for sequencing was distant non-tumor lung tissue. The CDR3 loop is CVSEGGGTVTQYF. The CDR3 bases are TGTGTCAGCGAGGGCGGAGGCACAGTTACGCAGTATTTT.